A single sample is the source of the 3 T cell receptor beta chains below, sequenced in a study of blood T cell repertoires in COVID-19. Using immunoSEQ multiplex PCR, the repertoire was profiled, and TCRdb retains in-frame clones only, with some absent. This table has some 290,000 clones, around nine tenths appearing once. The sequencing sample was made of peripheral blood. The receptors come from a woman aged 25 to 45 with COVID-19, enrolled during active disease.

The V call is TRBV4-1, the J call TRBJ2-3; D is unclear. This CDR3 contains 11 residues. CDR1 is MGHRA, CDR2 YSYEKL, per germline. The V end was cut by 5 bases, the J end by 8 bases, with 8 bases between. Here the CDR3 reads CASSFSGTQYF. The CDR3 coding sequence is TGCGCCAGCAGCTTTTCGGGTACGCAGTATTTT.

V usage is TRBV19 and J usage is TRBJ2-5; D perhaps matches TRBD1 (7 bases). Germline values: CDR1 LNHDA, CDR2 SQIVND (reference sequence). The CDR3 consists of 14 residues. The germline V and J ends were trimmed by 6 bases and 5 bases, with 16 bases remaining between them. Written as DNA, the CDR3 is TGTGCCAGTAGGCGCCAGGGGGGCGCGGAGACCCAGTACTTC. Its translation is CASRRQGGAETQYF. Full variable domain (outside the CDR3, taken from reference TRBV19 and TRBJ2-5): DGGITQSPKYLFRKEGQNVTLSCEQNLNHDAMYWYRQDPGQGLRLIYYSQIVNDFQKGDIAEGYSVSREKKESFPLTVTSAQKNPTAFYLCASRRQGGAETQYFGPGTRLLVL.

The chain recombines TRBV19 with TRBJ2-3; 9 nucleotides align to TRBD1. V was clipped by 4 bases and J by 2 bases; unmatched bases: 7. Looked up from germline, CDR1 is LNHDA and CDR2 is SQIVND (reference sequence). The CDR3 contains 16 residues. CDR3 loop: CASSRWTGANTDTQYF. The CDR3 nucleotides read TGTGCCAGTAGTAGATGGACAGGGGCGAACACAGATACGCAGTATTTT.